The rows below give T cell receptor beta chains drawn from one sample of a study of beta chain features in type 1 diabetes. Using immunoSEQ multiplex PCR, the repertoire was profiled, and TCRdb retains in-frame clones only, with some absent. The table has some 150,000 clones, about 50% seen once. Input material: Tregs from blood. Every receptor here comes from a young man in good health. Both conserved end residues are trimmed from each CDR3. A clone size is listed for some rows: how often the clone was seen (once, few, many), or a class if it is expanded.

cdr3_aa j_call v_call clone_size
AWSGGGTDTQY TRBJ2-3 TRBV30 few
ASSYGPSGRHEQF TRBJ2-1 TRBV6-6 NA
AISDLAGGETQY TRBJ2-5 TRBV10-3 NA
ASSHRDVNTEAF TRBJ1-1 TRBV6-5 few
ASSLGRVVENEQF TRBJ2-1 TRBV11-1 once
ASSFYRGRGWNQPQH TRBJ1-5 TRBV7-9 few
ASSLAGPSEQY TRBJ2-7 TRBV7-2 NA
ASSQRTEGSYEQY NA TRBV4-3 NA
ASTQGALSNYGYT TRBJ1-2 TRBV28 NA
ASSLVAGLVINEQF TRBJ2-1 TRBV5-1 NA
AISGGLYEQY TRBJ2-7 TRBV10-3 NA
ASSLGLDPNEKLF TRBJ1-4 TRBV7-9 NA
ASRHRDTQY TRBJ2-3 TRBV4-2 few
AISDARGAPNYGYT TRBJ1-2 TRBV10-3 NA
ASSAGLAGGSYEQY TRBJ2-7 TRBV5-1 NA
ASSPREGATIY TRBJ1-3 TRBV9 once
ASTLDRGDTQY TRBJ2-3 TRBV5-6 few
ASRRDTYEQY TRBJ2-7 TRBV2 NA
SVGGSGTRRNIQY TRBJ2-4 TRBV29-1 NA
SASFDNEQF TRBJ2-1 TRBV20-1 NA
ASSFQGMNTEAF TRBJ1-1 TRBV5-1 few
ASSLGQGLVQPQH TRBJ1-5 TRBV5-1 NA
ASSRDRGVNEQF TRBJ2-1 TRBV25-1 NA
ASSTQAGRTEAF TRBJ1-1 TRBV9 few
AWSKGEGEQY TRBJ2-7 TRBV30 NA
ASSFRAGANVLT TRBJ2-6 TRBV28 NA
ASSQYATGAGGELF TRBJ2-2 TRBV7-2 many
ASSLGLAGETQY TRBJ2-5 TRBV4-2 once
ASSSGQYGYT TRBJ1-2 TRBV7-2 NA
ASSLQGWRVNTEAF TRBJ1-1 TRBV7-3 few
ASSGTRGTGELF TRBJ2-2 TRBV6-1 NA
ASSLASGTGRRKLF TRBJ1-4 TRBV11-2 NA
ASTIGGRASRRGYEQY TRBJ2-7 TRBV23-1 NA
AGHRGRLLSTEAF TRBJ1-1 TRBV30 NA
ASSIARTGPTAEAF TRBJ1-1 TRBV19 once
ASSQDIVEGWVEQF TRBJ2-1 TRBV4-1 NA
AWREPGTGEFGGYT TRBJ1-2 TRBV30 NA
ASSLDRGASQPQH TRBJ1-5 TRBV28 NA
ACLDRRTSPLH TRBJ1-6 TRBV30 few
ASSKARFAREERNGYT TRBJ1-2 TRBV21-1 NA
ASSLTGEHEKLF TRBJ1-4 TRBV18 NA
ASTPETERARSGEQF TRBJ2-1 TRBV7-9 NA
ASSDYAGIYGYT TRBJ1-2 TRBV6-1 NA
ASKFGRVNTEAF TRBJ1-1 TRBV5-1 NA
ASRGQGAGNSPLH TRBJ1-6 TRBV13 NA
ASTRGSGNTIY TRBJ1-3 TRBV5-4 few
AVNRGSEGANVLT TRBJ2-6 TRBV10-3 few
ASSLKSGRAYEQY TRBJ2-7 TRBV5-1 NA
ASSYGQEGYEQY TRBJ2-7 TRBV6-1 NA
ASTAGANYEQY TRBJ2-7 TRBV28 few
ASSPGGRGASYNEQF TRBJ2-1 TRBV5-1 NA